This TCR beta chain was captured in a study of cytomegalovirus exposure and HLA in healthy donors. A multiplex PCR was run with 60 Vbeta primers and 13 Jbeta primers. Assay: immunoSEQ multiplex PCR; the TCRdb copy retains only in-frame clones and omits some. This table has tens of thousands of clones, around 82% appearing once. The CDR3 runs to 16 residues. With V trimmed by 0 bases and J by 0 bases, 3 bases remained unmatched. Germline V lookup: CDR1 SGDLS, CDR2 YYNGEE. This TCR was sampled from a female donor in good health and CMV-seronegative. The chain carries TRBV9 and TRBJ2-7, with 10 bases that match TRBD1. Sequenced input: PBMCs. The CDR3 is CASSVGGQGSSYEQYF. The CDR3 DNA reads TGTGCCAGCAGCGTAGGGGGACAGGGGAGCTCCTACGAGCAGTACTTC.